The 19 T cell receptor beta chains below were found in one sample sequenced in a study of T cell repertoires in cytomegalovirus infection. No cognate antigen is known for these TCRs. MiXCR, run by TCRdb on the reads, gives a single entry per CDR3 protein. This table has roughly 860,000 distinct CDR3 sequences, around a third appearing once. This specimen was cultured CD8+ T cells from PBMCs, taken from culture after CMV antigen stimulation. All receptors derive from a human donor in good health (CMV status not recorded). Some clones in this sample may be carry-over from other donors' samples.

The V and J genes are TRBV6-2 or TRBV6-3 and TRBJ2-3, with TRBD1 matching over 8 bases. Germline V gene data show CDR1 as MNHEY and CDR2 as SVGEGT. V lost 7 bases and J lost 3; bases outside the gene matches: 12. The CDR3 runs 16 residues. CDR3 residues: CASTLTRTGLTDTQYF. In DNA, the CDR3 is TGTGCCAGCACCCTCACTCGGACAGGGTTAACAGATACGCAGTATTTT.

As concerns this clonotype: A much more abundant neighbour one base away suggests this may be a read error. The genes are TRBV12-3 or TRBV12-4 and TRBJ1-2; D is perhaps TRBD1 (5 bases). Between the trimmed V and J ends, which lost 3 bases and 1 base, there was a span of 12 bases. The CDR3 consists of 15 residues. The CDR3 region is CASSLGDDYNYGYTF. The DNA for the CDR3 is TGTGCCAGCAGTTTGGGGGACGACTATAACTATGGCTACACCTTC.

The sample holds a few counts of this clonotype. J is TRBJ2-1 and V is TRBV7-9, with 7 bases aligning to TRBD1. The germline gives CDR1 SEHNR, CDR2 FQNEAQ (reference sequence). CDR3 length: 17 residues. The V segment lost 4 bases and the J segment 10 bases; nucleotides outside the gene matches: 19. CDR3 region: CASSSVLRDRELSEQFF. DNA for the CDR3: TGTGCCAGCAGCTCAGTCCTCCGGGACAGAGAGCTCAGCGAGCAGTTCTTC.

In this sample, this clonotype turned up once. This may be a read error, as it is one base from a much larger clone. The V call is TRBV7-2, the J call TRBJ1-6; D might be TRBD1 (6 bases). Trimming left V 3 bases short and J 5 bases short, with 17 bases between. The CDR3 contains 17 residues. CDR1 and CDR2 (germline): SGHTA, FQGNSA. The CDR3, as DNA: TGTGCCAGCAGCTTGGGGGTTAGAGGACAGAATAATTCACCCCTCCACTTT. This codes for CASSLGVRGQNNSPLHF.

The chain has TRBV14 and TRBJ1-2; D unresolved. The CDR3 runs to 16 residues. Per germline, CDR1 SGHDN and CDR2 FVKESK. The germline V and J ends were trimmed by 0 bases and 0 bases, with 11 bases remaining between them. CDR3 region: CASSQDKGTANYGYTF. For the CDR3, the DNA is TGTGCCAGCAGCCAAGATAAAGGCACAGCTAACTATGGCTACACCTTC. Complete variable domain (other parts from reference TRBV14 and TRBJ1-2): EAGVTQFPSHSVIEKGQTVTLRCDPISGHDNLYWYRRVMGKEIKFLLHFVKESKQDESGMPNNRFLAERTGGTYSTLKVQPAELEDSGVYFCASSQDKGTANYGYTFGSGTRLTVV.

This clonotype was seen only a few times. The CDR3 sequence: CASSSSQEASYSPLLYGYTF. As DNA, the CDR3 is TGTGCCAGCAGTTCCTCCCAGGAGGCGTCCTACTCTCCCCTACTCTATGGCTACACCTTC. The chain carries TRBV13 and TRBJ1-2; D gene unclear. Germline CDR1 reads PRHDT; CDR2 reads FYEKMQ (reference sequence). This CDR3 spans 20 amino acids. V lost 6 bases, J lost 4 bases, and 33 bases lay in between. The full variable domain, completed using reference TRBV13 and TRBJ1-2, is AAGVIQSPRHLIKEKRETATLKCYPIPRHDTVYWYQQGPGQDPQFLISFYEKMQSDKGSIPDRFSAQQFSDYHSELNMSSLELGDSALYFCASSSSQEASYSPLLYGYTFGSGTRLTVV.

This clonotype was seen a handful of times. The chain links TRBV11-2 to TRBJ2-1; 9 positions match TRBD1. The V gene's germline CDR1 is SGHAT and CDR2 FQNNGV. The CDR3 is made up of 15 amino acids. V dropped 6 bases and J dropped 7; count of bases not matched to a gene: 10. The CDR3 loop reads CASSLQDRGRNEQFF. The CDR3 nucleotides read TGTGCCAGCAGTCTCCAGGACAGGGGACGGAATGAGCAGTTCTTC.

Concerning this clonotype itself: One junction end disagrees with the germline gene, perhaps due to a read error. The chain couples TRBV12-3 or TRBV12-4 to TRBJ2-7; D ambiguous. This CDR3 is built from 12 residues. In DNA, the CDR3 is TGTGCCAGCAGCCCGTCAGGCTACCAGCAGTACTTC. Encoded protein: CASSPSGYQQYF.

There are a few counts of this clonotype. The chain combines TRBV10-1 with TRBJ1-1; D is unresolved. Trimming took 2 bases from V and 7 from J, leaving 14 bases between them. Germline CDR1 is WNHNN and CDR2 is SYGVQD (reference sequence). The CDR3 consists of 14 residues. This chain's CDR3 is CASSEPRDPHEAFF. The CDR3 region has the DNA TGCGCCAGCAGTGAGCCCCGAGACCCCCATGAAGCTTTCTTT.

This chain joins TRBV29-1 and TRBJ2-1; D is perhaps TRBD1 (6 bases). The CDR3 contains 14 residues. V was cut by 6 bases and J by 10 bases, with 22 bases left in between. Germline V CDR1 and CDR2: SQVTM, ANQGSEA. The CDR3, as DNA: TGCAGCGTCTTCCCCGGGACACCGACCGGGGAGCAGTTCTTC. Encoded protein: CSVFPGTPTGEQFF.

In its sample, this clonotype was seen many times. The chain has TRBV12-3 or TRBV12-4 and TRBJ1-1; TRBD1 is a possible D gene (6 bases). With 6 bases removed from V and 1 base from J, the gap between germline ends came to 9 bases. The CDR3 loop spans 13 amino acids. For the CDR3, the DNA is TGTGCCAGCAGGACACAGGGGAACACTGAAGCTTTCTTT. Protein sequence: CASRTQGNTEAFF.

This chain connects TRBV28 to TRBJ2-5, with unresolved D. Germline assignment: CDR1 MDHEN and CDR2 SYDVKM. The length of the CDR3 is 17 residues. V was shortened by 7 bases and J by 5 bases, with 26 bases between the two germline ends. In DNA, the CDR3 is TGTGCCAGCACACCTTTTCCGGTCCGGGCCGAGAGCGAGACCCAGTACTTC. It encodes CASTPFPVRAESETQYF.

The chain has TRBV10-1 and TRBJ2-5, with TRBD1 matching 9 bases. There are 15 residues in the CDR3. The germline gives CDR1 WNHNN, CDR2 SYGVQD (reference sequence). Trimming cost V 1 base and J 5 bases; bases outside gene matches: 5. CDR3 DNA sequence: TGCGCCAGCAGTGAGTTTGACAGGGGGAGGGAGACCCAGTACTTC. Protein sequence: CASSEFDRGRETQYF.

In nucleotides, the CDR3 is TGTGCCAGCAGTCAGCGGTGGGGTGACTACAATGAGCAGTTCTTC. Its protein is CASSQRWGDYNEQFF. The chain uses TRBV27 and TRBJ2-1; D may be TRBD2 (5 bases). With 5 bases removed from V and 3 bases from J, the gap between germline ends came to 14 bases. CDR1 is MNHEY, CDR2 SMNVEV, per germline (reference sequence). The length of the CDR3 is 15 residues.

This clonotype was observed a few times. The V gene is TRBV11-2, the J gene TRBJ2-5, with TRBD2 identical over 9 bases. The germline V gene encodes CDR1 SGHAT and CDR2 FQNNGV. The CDR3 is 17 amino acids. V lost 1 base and J lost 1; bases outside the gene matches: 7. CDR3 protein: CASSLGVAGAIQETQYF. The CDR3 DNA reads as TGTGCCAGCAGCTTAGGGGTAGCGGGGGCCATCCAAGAGACCCAGTACTTC.

A few counts support this clonotype. The rearrangement uses TRBV4-1 and TRBJ1-3; tentative D call: TRBD1 (6 bases). CDR3 size: 16 residues. The germline gives CDR1 MGHRA, CDR2 YSYEKL. The V end lost 1 base, the J end lost 3 bases, and 13 bases lay between the germline ends. The CDR3 coding sequence is TGCGCCAGCAGCCAAGCCAAAGGGGGGAGTGGAAACACCATATATTTT. Translation: CASSQAKGGSGNTIYF.

This clonotype was detected ten times or more. This chain joins TRBV7-8 and TRBJ2-5, with D perhaps being TRBD1 or TRBD2 (6 bases each). The germline V gene encodes CDR1 SGHVS and CDR2 FQNEAQ. This CDR3 region has 13 residues. Trimming removed 3 bases from V and 5 bases from J, with 10 bases in between. CDR3 loop: CASSFGGLETQYF. The CDR3 DNA reads as TGTGCCAGCAGCTTTGGGGGGCTCGAGACCCAGTACTTC. Looking up the rest from reference TRBV7-8 and TRBJ2-5 gives the full variable domain: GAGVSQSPRYKVAKRGQDVALRCDPISGHVSLFWYQQALGQGPEFLTYFQNEAQLDKSGLPSDRFFAERPEGSVSTLKIQRTQQEDSAVYLCASSFGGLETQYFGPGTRLLVL.

The J gene is TRBJ1-5, the V gene TRBV6-6, with 12 bases fitting TRBD1. Unmatched junction bases numbered 10, after V lost 4 bases and J lost 6 bases. Germline V gives CDR1 MNHNY, CDR2 SVGAGI (reference sequence). The CDR3 length is 17 residues. The CDR3 sequence: CASSSPSGDRGLQPQHF. The CDR3 nucleotides are TGTGCCAGCAGTTCTCCCAGCGGGGACAGGGGGCTTCAGCCCCAGCATTTT.

The chain couples TRBV7-6 to TRBJ2-1, with 9 bases aligning to TRBD2. After removal of 5 bases from V and 4 bases from J, the junction contained 9 bases not matched to a gene. Looked up from germline, CDR1 is SGHVS and CDR2 is FNYEAQ. CDR3 size: 16 residues. CDR3 DNA: TGTGCCAGCAGCCCAGCCAGCGGGAGGCCTTACAATGAGCAGTTCTTC. It is translated as CASSPASGRPYNEQFF.